This T cell receptor beta chain was captured in a study of shared clonotypes between healthy human individuals. The germline V and J ends were trimmed by 1 base and 1 base, with 4 bases remaining between them. Germline lookup yields CDR1 SGHTA and CDR2 FQGTGA. The CDR3 is 13 residues long. Data came from immunoSEQ multiplex PCR; TCRdb stores just in-frame clones and leaves some out. The repertoire has 400,000 to 500,000 clones, 70% to 80% of them found once; the top ten carry less than 15%. For unsorted samples, genomic DNA was extracted from around 86 million PBMCs. This clone was seen more than once but under ten times. The same CDR3 is also encoded by other DNA sequences in this sample.

V usage is TRBV7-3 and J usage is TRBJ1-1; the D is unclear. The specimen sequenced was PBMCs. The clonotype comes from a woman between 40 and 50 years old in good health. Some clones in this sample may be carry-over from other donors' samples. Here the CDR3 DNA reads TGTGCCAGCAGCTTAAATAGGAACACTGAAGCTTTCTTT. Protein: CASSLNRNTEAFF.